These 16 T cell receptor beta chains share one sample of origin, sequenced in a study of blood T cell repertoires in COVID-19. Libraries were prepared by immunoSEQ multiplex PCR; TCRdb keeps only in-frame clonotypes and omits some of them. Of just over 650,000 clones listed, just under 90% are singletons. Sequencing was done on a sample of peripheral blood. All receptors derive from a woman aged 18-30 years with acute or convalescent COVID-19.

CDR3 loop: CASSYWDRATNQPQHF. CDR3 sequence (DNA): TGTGCCAGCAGTTACTGGGACAGGGCTACTAATCAGCCCCAGCATTTT. The V call is TRBV6-6, the J call TRBJ1-5; 9 nucleotides agree with TRBD1. Losses at the gene ends were 1 base for V and 4 bases for J; bases not matched to a gene: 5. Germline V gives CDR1 MNHNY, CDR2 SVGAGI (reference sequence). The CDR3 totals 16 residues.

The V gene is TRBV7-2, the J gene TRBJ1-1; 7 bases match TRBD1. This CDR3 is built from 15 residues. With V trimmed by 6 bases and J by 0 bases, 7 bases remained unmatched. Germline V gene lookup returns CDR1 SGHTA and CDR2 FQGNSA. CDR3 sequence reads: CASSLPTGMNTEAFF. The CDR3, as DNA: TGTGCCAGCAGTCTTCCGACAGGGATGAACACTGAAGCTTTCTTT.

J is TRBJ1-1 and V is TRBV27; D might be TRBD1 (5 bases). The germline V gene has CDR1 MNHEY and CDR2 SMNVEV (reference sequence). The CDR3 has 14 amino acids. V lost 3 bases and J lost 1, with 9 bases in between. In DNA, the CDR3 is TGTGCCAGCAGTTTTTCCGACAGGAACACTGAAGCTTTCTTT. Its translation is CASSFSDRNTEAFF.

This rearrangement joins TRBV5-1 to TRBJ1-2; a weak D match, TRBD1 (5 bases). CDR3 length: 14 amino acids. Germline assignment: CDR1 SGHRS and CDR2 YFSETQ. Trimming pared 0 bases from V and 4 bases from J, leaving 10 bases between. CDR3 bases: TGCGCCAGCAGCTTGGACGGGGGAGGCTATGGCTACACCTTC. Translating gives CASSLDGGGYGYTF.

This rearrangement joins TRBV13 to TRBJ1-2, with D uncertain. The length of the CDR3 is 17 residues. Trimming shortened V by 1 base and J by 0 bases, and 15 bases separated the two germline ends. Germline CDR1 and CDR2: PRHDT and FYEKMQ (reference sequence). The CDR3 protein is CASSLVSGGRANYGYTF. CDR3 nucleotide sequence: TGTGCCAGCAGCTTAGTGTCAGGAGGACGGGCTAACTATGGCTACACCTTC.

The rearrangement uses TRBV4-2 and TRBJ2-7; 7 bases align to TRBD2. Germline V gene data show CDR1 as LGHNA and CDR2 as YNFKEQ. CDR3 size: 16 residues. After removal of 4 bases from V and 1 base from J, the junction contained 10 bases not matched to a gene. Written as DNA, the CDR3 is TGTGCCAGCAGCCGCCCGGTAGCGGGCTCTTCCTACGAGCAGTACTTC. It encodes CASSRPVAGSSYEQYF.

This clone has just one count. Because the CDR3's place on the DNA is in doubt, the DNA is left out and the CDR3 is given as listed by TCRdb. The chain couples TRBV21-1 to TRBJ1-1; the D call in the table, TRBD1, was not verified against the DNA. TRBV21-1 represents a pseudogene. The CDR3 comprises 21 residues, both ends counted. This CDR3 reads CASSKVGQGARDSVPTTEAFF.

The rearrangement links TRBV4-3 to TRBJ2-1, with D maybe TRBD1 (6 bases). Germline V lookup: CDR1 LGHNA, CDR2 YSLEER. The germline V and J ends were trimmed by 3 bases and 2 bases, with 14 bases remaining between them. The CDR3 covers 16 residues. CDR3 nucleotide sequence: TGCGCCAGCAGCCAGGCCTTTGAGGGGGCCTACAATGAGCAGTTCTTC. It is translated as CASSQAFEGAYNEQFF.

This clone was seen a single time. The CDR3 protein is CASSYQKAGYNEQFF. The CDR3 DNA reads TGTGCCAGCAGCTACCAAAAAGCGGGGTACAATGAGCAGTTCTTC. The J gene is TRBJ2-1, the V gene TRBV5-5; 7 bases match TRBD2. Germline lookup yields CDR1 SGHKS and CDR2 YYEKEE (reference sequence). The CDR3 loop spans 15 amino acids. V gave up 3 bases and J gave up 4 bases; unmatched junction bases: 7. Together with reference TRBV5-5 and TRBJ2-1, the CDR3 gives the full variable domain: DAGVTQSPTHLIKTRGQQVTLRCSPISGHKSVSWYQQVLGQGPQFIFQYYEKEERGRGNFPDRFSARQFPNYSSELNVNALLLGDSALYLCASSYQKAGYNEQFFGPGTRLTVL.

Note on this clone: Other nucleotide sequences from this sample produce the same CDR3. The chain carries TRBV2 and TRBJ1-2, with D uncertain. Trimming left V 4 bases short and J 5 bases short, with 8 bases between. This CDR3 has 12 amino acids. Germline V lookup: CDR1 SNHLY, CDR2 FYNNEI. CDR3 protein: CASSGRQYGYTF. Written as DNA, the CDR3 is TGTGCCAGCAGTGGGAGGCAGTATGGCTACACCTTC.

The chain carries TRBV6-5 and TRBJ1-5; D uncertain. CDR3 length: 13 residues. Germline V gene data show CDR1 as MNHEY and CDR2 as SVGAGI. V was trimmed by 6 bases and J by 5 bases, leaving 11 bases between them. CDR3 loop: CASSYLSHQPQHF. The CDR3 DNA sequence: TGTGCCAGCAGCTACCTATCGCATCAGCCCCAGCATTTT.

This chain connects TRBV6-5 to TRBJ2-2, with 11 bases fitting TRBD1. CDR3 length: 15 residues. The trim removed 6 bases at V and 13 bases at J, leaving 13 bases unmatched. The germline V gene has CDR1 MNHEY and CDR2 SVGAGI. The CDR3 bases are TGTGCCAGCAGAACCGGGACAGGGGGTGGGAGCTGGCTGTTTTTT. Translated, it gives CASRTGTGGGSWLFF.

The genes are TRBV7-9 and TRBJ1-1; tentative D call: TRBD1 (5 bases). CDR3 length equals 14 residues. Between the trimmed V and J ends, which lost 1 base and 4 bases, there was a span of 10 bases. Germline CDR1 is SEHNR and CDR2 is FQNEAQ (reference sequence). The CDR3 DNA reads as TGTGCCAGCAGCTTAGTGGGCGGGGGCACTGAAGCTTTCTTT. Translation gives CASSLVGGGTEAFF. The variable domain in full, with the rest retrieved from reference TRBV7-9 and TRBJ1-1, is DTGVSQNPRHKITKRGQNVTFRCDPISEHNRLYWYRQTLGQGPEFLTYFQNEAQLEKSRLLSDRFSAERPKGSFSTLEIQRTEQGDSAMYLCASSLVGGGTEAFFGQGTRLTVV.

The genes are TRBV7-2 and TRBJ2-1, with 10 positions matching TRBD2. This CDR3 spans 15 amino acids. Germline V gene data show CDR1 as SGHTA and CDR2 as FQGNSA. With V trimmed by 5 bases and J by 8 bases, 9 bases remained unmatched. The CDR3 protein is CASSAYNLAGDEQFF. For the CDR3, the DNA is TGTGCCAGCAGCGCATACAACCTAGCGGGGGATGAGCAGTTCTTC.

V is TRBV25-1 and J is TRBJ2-7, with 9 positions matching TRBD1. V lost 7 bases, J lost 3 bases, and 7 bases stayed unmatched. Germline V gene lookup returns CDR1 MGHDK and CDR2 SYGVNS. This CDR3 is built from 14 residues. CDR3 residues: CASTSSGQGYEQYF. CDR3 sequence (DNA): TGTGCCAGCACCTCTTCGGGACAGGGCTACGAGCAGTACTTC.

This chain links TRBV4-1 with TRBJ1-1; D uncertain. Between the trimmed V and J ends, which lost 2 bases and 7 bases, there was a span of 5 bases. The germline V gene encodes CDR1 MGHRA and CDR2 YSYEKL. The length of the CDR3 is 11 residues. The CDR3 nucleotides read TGCGCCAGCAGCCAATGGAGTGAAGCTTTCTTT. Amino acid sequence: CASSQWSEAFF.